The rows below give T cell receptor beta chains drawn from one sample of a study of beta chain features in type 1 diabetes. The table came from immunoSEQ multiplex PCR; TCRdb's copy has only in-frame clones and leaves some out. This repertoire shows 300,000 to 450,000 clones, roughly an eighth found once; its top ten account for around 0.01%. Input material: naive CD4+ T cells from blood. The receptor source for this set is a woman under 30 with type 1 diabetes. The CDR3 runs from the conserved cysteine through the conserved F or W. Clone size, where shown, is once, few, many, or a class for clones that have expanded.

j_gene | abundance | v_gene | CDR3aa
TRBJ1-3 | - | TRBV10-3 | CANRQGEAGNTIYF
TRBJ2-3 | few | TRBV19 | CASRGLAGFTDTQYF
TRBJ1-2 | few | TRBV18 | CASSTDRNYGYTF
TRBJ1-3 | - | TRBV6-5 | CASSQGNTIYF
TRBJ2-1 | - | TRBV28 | CASSPTAGVSYNEQFF
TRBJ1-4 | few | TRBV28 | CASRPGTTNEKLFF
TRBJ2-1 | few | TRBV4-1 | CASSQPLAGGHNEQFF
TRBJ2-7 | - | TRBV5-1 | CASSPPTSGSLYEQYF
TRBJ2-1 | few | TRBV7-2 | CASSLASRSSYNEQFF
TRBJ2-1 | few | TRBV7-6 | CASSLLGSSYNEQFF
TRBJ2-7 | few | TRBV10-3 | CAISDPQGGEQYF
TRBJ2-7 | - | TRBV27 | CASRQTGYEQYF
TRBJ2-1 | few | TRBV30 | CAWSVGLANEQFF
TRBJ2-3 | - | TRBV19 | CASSRWDRGTPDTQYF
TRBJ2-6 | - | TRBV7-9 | CASSRRTVGANVLTF
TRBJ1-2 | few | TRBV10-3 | CAISDGQGVQGYTF
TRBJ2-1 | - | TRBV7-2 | CASSALRDSYNEQFF
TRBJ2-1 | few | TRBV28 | CASSFGGSGYNEQFF
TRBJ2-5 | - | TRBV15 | CATSRSGQTIETQYF
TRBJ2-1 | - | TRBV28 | CASSLLAGGPWEQFF
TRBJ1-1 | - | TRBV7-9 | CASSAQGAKTEAFF
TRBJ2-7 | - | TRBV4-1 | CASSQPTGRDHYEQYF
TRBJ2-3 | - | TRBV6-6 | CASNLLAGGTDTQYF
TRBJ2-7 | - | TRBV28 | CASYSADRVYEQYF
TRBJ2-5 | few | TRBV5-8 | CASSLGDQGLGETQYF
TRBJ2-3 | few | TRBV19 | CASSIWTGTGPDTQYF
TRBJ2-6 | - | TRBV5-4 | CASRPRGGANTGANVLTF
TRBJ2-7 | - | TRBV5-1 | CASSRDSPYEQYF
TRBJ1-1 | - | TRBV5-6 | CASSLPHGGSEAFF
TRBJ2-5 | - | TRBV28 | CASSLFGQGMETQYF
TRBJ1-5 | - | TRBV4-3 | CASSQDSGGNQPQHF
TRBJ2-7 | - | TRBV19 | CASSEDRRSYEQYF
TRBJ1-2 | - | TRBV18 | CASSPEGHEPYGYTF
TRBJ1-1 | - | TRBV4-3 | CASSQARENTEAFF
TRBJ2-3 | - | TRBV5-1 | CASSLAGADTQYF
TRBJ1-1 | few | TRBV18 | CASRNGGGLNTEAFF
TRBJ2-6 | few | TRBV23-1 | CASSHPKQGFSGANVLTF
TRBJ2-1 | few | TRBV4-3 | CASSQGTGGNSNEQFF
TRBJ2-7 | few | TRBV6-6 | CASSYSAMRAYEQYF
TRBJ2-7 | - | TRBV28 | CASSTTEAYEQYF
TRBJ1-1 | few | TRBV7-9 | CASSPRGMNTEAFF
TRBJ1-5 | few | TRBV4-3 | CASSQKHSSNQPQHF
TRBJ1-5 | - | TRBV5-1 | CASSLITGSNQPQHF
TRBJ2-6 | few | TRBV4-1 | CASSQAVTGGFGSGANVLTF
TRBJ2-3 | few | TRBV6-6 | CASSYQSTDTQYF
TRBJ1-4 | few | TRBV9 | CASSPQVDRGGELFF
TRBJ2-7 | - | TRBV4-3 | CASSQGIAGGRDEQYF
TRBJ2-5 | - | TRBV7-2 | CASSQADREETQYF
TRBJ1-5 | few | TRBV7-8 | CASSPGRAHQPQHF
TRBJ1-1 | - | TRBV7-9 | CASSLGQLRTSNTEAFF
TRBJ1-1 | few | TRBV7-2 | CATQLGMIAFF
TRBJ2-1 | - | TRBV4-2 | CASSQASQLAGVIAQFF
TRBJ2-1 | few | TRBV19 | CASINSGGPYNEQFF
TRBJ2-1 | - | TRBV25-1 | CASSDSSGAGYNEQFF
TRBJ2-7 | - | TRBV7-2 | CASSKTSGAYEQYF
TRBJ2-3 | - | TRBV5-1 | CASSLDGTAGTDTQYF
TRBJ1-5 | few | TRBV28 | CASSLGGPGQPQHF